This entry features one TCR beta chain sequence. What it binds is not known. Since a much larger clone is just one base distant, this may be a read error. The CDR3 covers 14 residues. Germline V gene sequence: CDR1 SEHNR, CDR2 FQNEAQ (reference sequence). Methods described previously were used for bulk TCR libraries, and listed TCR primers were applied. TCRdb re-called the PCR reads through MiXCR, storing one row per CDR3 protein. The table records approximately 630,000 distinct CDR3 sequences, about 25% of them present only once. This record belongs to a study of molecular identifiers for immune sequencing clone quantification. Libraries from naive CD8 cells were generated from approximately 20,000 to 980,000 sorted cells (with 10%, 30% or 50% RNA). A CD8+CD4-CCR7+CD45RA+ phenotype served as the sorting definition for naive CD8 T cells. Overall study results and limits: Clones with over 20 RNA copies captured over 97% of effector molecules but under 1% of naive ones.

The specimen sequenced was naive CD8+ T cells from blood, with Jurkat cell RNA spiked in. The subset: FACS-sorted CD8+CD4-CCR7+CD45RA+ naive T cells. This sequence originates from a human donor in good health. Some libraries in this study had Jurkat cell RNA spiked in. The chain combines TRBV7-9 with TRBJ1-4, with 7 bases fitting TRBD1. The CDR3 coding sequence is TGTGCCAGCAGCTTCGACAGGGTGTACGAAAACCTGTTTTTT. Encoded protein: CASSFDRVYENLFF.